The rows below give T cell receptor beta chains drawn from one sample of a study of cytomegalovirus exposure and HLA in healthy donors. Repertoires were generated with immunoSEQ multiplex PCR, while TCRdb's copy carries only in-frame clones and drops some. There are 100,000 or so clones in the sample; 84% occur only once, and around 1.2% lies in the top ten. The material sequenced was PBMCs. The receptors originated from a woman aged 18-29 years in good health and CMV-seronegative. CDR3s include the opening cysteine and the closing phenylalanine or tryptophan. The D gene is left open where the match is weak. Expanded clones are given a class, and other clones once, few, many or no size at all.

length,size,J,D,V,CDR3,DNA
14,.,TRBJ2-1,TRBD2,TRBV9,CASSGGLGSWEQFF,TGTGCCAGCAGCGGCGGACTAGGTTCTTGGGAGCAGTTCTTC
16,few,TRBJ2-7,TRBD1,TRBV6-6,CASSYDPRTGGYEQYF,TGTGCCAGCAGTTACGATCCCAGGACAGGGGGCTACGAGCAGTACTTC
14,.,TRBJ2-5,.,TRBV13,CASSLVTGGRTQYF,TGTGCCAGCAGCTTAGTGACAGGAGGACGGACCCAGTACTTC
15,.,TRBJ2-1,TRBD2,TRBV5-1,CASSLYTSGSNEQFF,TGCGCCAGCAGCTTGTATACTAGCGGGAGCAATGAGCAGTTCTTC
15,once,TRBJ2-7,TRBD1,TRBV13,CASSSEGQGGYEQYF,TGTGCCAGCAGCTCGGAGGGACAGGGAGGATACGAGCAGTACTTC
16,.,TRBJ2-5,.,TRBV5-4,CASSLRTASLQETQYF,TGTGCCAGCAGCTTGAGGACTGCCTCGTTACAAGAGACCCAGTACTTC
15,.,TRBJ2-7,.,TRBV4-3,CASSQKTTNVYEQYF,TGCGCCAGCAGCCAAAAGACTACGAATGTTTACGAGCAGTACTTC
17,.,TRBJ2-5,.,TRBV18,CASSPPTQSGAQETQYF,TGTGCCAGCTCACCACCAACTCAGTCAGGGGCCCAAGAGACCCAGTACTTC
14,once,TRBJ2-7,.,TRBV13,CASSLGDGMAEQYF,TGTGCCAGCAGCTTAGGAGACGGGATGGCCGAGCAGTACTTC
16,.,TRBJ2-2,.,TRBV4-1,CASSQDGNYRTGELFF,TGCGCCAGCAGCCAAGATGGCAACTATCGCACCGGGGAGCTGTTTTTT
14,.,TRBJ2-7,TRBD1,TRBV6-5,CASSLTGGAYEQYF,TGTGCCAGCAGTCTAACAGGGGGCGCGTACGAGCAGTACTTC
14,.,TRBJ1-3,.,TRBV5-1,CASSLGPGENTIYF,TGCGCCAGCAGCTTGGGGCCAGGGGAAAACACCATATATTTT
16,.,TRBJ2-2,.,TRBV4-3,CASSHPGGMNTGELFF,TGCGCCAGCAGCCACCCCGGCGGGATGAACACCGGGGAGCTGTTTTTT
14,.,TRBJ2-7,.,TRBV7-2,CASSLPPGDYEQYF,TGTGCCAGCAGCTTACCCCCGGGGGACTACGAGCAGTACTTC
15,.,TRBJ1-1,.,TRBV18,CASSPPQVMNTEAFF,TGTGCCAGCTCACCACCGCAGGTGATGAACACTGAAGCTTTCTTT
15,.,TRBJ1-1,TRBD1,TRBV18,CASSPPTGINTEAFF,TGTGCCAGCTCACCACCGACAGGGATTAACACTGAAGCTTTCTTT
16,.,TRBJ2-7,TRBD1,TRBV18,CASSPSRDRGIYEQYF,TGTGCCAGCTCACCCTCCCGGGACAGGGGAATCTACGAGCAGTACTTC
17,.,TRBJ2-3,.,TRBV13,CASSFAGSRRGTDTQYF,TGTGCCAGCAGCTTTGCCGGGTCGCGGAGAGGCACAGATACGCAGTATTTT
13,.,TRBJ2-7,TRBD2,TRBV13,CASSQGLVYEQYF,TGTGCCAGCAGCCAGGGACTAGTCTACGAGCAGTACTTC
17,.,TRBJ2-1,.,TRBV4-3,CASSRPLRDSRDNEQFF,TGCGCCAGCAGCCGCCCTCTCCGGGACTCCCGTGACAATGAGCAGTTCTTC
19,.,TRBJ2-5,TRBD2,TRBV4-1,CASSQDERLAEMPKETQYF,TGCGCCAGCAGCCAAGATGAACGACTAGCGGAAATGCCCAAAGAGACCCAGTACTTC
16,few,TRBJ2-1,TRBD1,TRBV4-3,CASSQERTGSYNEQFF,TGCGCCAGCAGCCAGGAGAGGACAGGTTCCTACAATGAGCAGTTCTTC
10,.,TRBJ2-7,.,TRBV28,CASSNNEQYF,TGTGCCAGCAGCAACAACGAGCAGTACTTC
15,.,TRBJ1-6,TRBD1,TRBV7-2,CASSLTGGANSPLHF,TGTGCCAGCAGCTTAACAGGGGGCGCCAATTCACCCCTCCACTTT
11,.,TRBJ2-5,.,TRBV7-9,CASSGGATQYF,TGTGCCAGCAGCGGGGGGGCGACCCAGTACTTC
14,.,TRBJ1-1,TRBD1,TRBV7-8,CASSPRDRDTEAFF,TGTGCCAGCAGCCCCCGGGACAGGGACACTGAAGCTTTCTTT
18,.,TRBJ2-7,TRBD2,TRBV28,CASRSTTPTSGSTYEQYF,TGTGCCAGCAGATCTACTACTCCGACTAGCGGGAGTACCTACGAGCAGTACTTC
15,.,TRBJ2-6,.,TRBV6-4,CASRGDSSGANVLTF,TGTGCCAGCAGGGGAGACTCCTCTGGGGCCAACGTCCTGACTTTC
16,once,TRBJ1-1,TRBD1,TRBV9,CASSVAGTAMNTEAFF,TGTGCCAGCAGCGTAGCCGGGACAGCGATGAACACTGAAGCTTTCTTT
15,.,TRBJ1-1,.,TRBV27,CASNSPGMGGTEAFF,TGTGCCAGCAACTCGCCAGGGATGGGGGGCACTGAAGCTTTCTTT
14,.,TRBJ2-5,.,TRBV5-4,CASSLGPGKETQYF,TGTGCCAGCAGCTTGGGTCCAGGTAAAGAGACCCAGTACTTC
12,few,TRBJ2-7,TRBD2,TRBV6-1,CASSGYPGGQYF,TGTGCCAGCAGTGGATACCCGGGGGGGCAGTACTTC
16,once,TRBJ2-3,.,TRBV19,CASSMSGEAGADTQYF,TGTGCCAGTAGTATGAGTGGAGAGGCAGGGGCAGATACGCAGTATTTT
17,.,TRBJ2-6,TRBD1,TRBV25-1,CASSYNRGRGGANVLTF,TGTGCCAGCAGTTATAACAGGGGGCGAGGTGGGGCCAACGTCCTGACTTTC
16,.,TRBJ1-2,TRBD1,TRBV28,CASRFPVGQGYYGYTF,TGTGCCAGCAGATTTCCGGTGGGACAGGGTTACTATGGCTACACCTTC
18,.,TRBJ1-3,TRBD1,TRBV19,CASNPRTGSYVSGNTIYF,TGTGCCAGTAACCCTAGGACAGGATCCTACGTCTCTGGAAACACCATATATTTT
15,few,TRBJ1-3,.,TRBV10-3,CAIRGGGVFGNTIYF,TGTGCCATCAGGGGAGGGGGTGTATTTGGAAACACCATATATTTT
15,.,TRBJ2-2,.,TRBV6-1,CASSEVVAAAGELFF,TGTGCCAGCAGTGAAGTTGTAGCTGCAGCCGGGGAGCTGTTTTTT
16,.,TRBJ2-3,TRBD2,TRBV18,CASSQDTLGGADTQYF,TGTGCCAGCTCACAAGACACCCTGGGGGGGGCAGATACGCAGTATTTT
15,.,TRBJ2-1,TRBD1,TRBV25-1,CASSERQGAGNEQFF,TGTGCCAGCAGTGAACGACAGGGGGCTGGGAATGAGCAGTTCTTC
18,.,TRBJ1-5,.,TRBV19,CASSIREVFDYSNQPQHF,TGTGCCAGTAGTATTAGGGAAGTCTTCGACTATAGCAATCAGCCCCAGCATTTT
15,once,TRBJ1-1,.,TRBV19,CASSTLGQMNTEAFF,TGTGCCAGTAGTACCCTCGGACAGATGAACACTGAAGCTTTCTTT
13,few,TRBJ2-2,.,TRBV5-1,CASSYLTAGELFF,TGCGCCAGCAGCTACCTGACAGCCGGGGAGCTGTTTTTT